These 12 T cell receptor beta chains originate from one sample sequenced in a study of T cells in Graves' hyperthyroidism and ophthalmopathy. The CDR3 regions of TCR beta were amplified from RNA transcripts. Initially, a first-round RT-PCR of the TCR CDR3 employed the HTBI primer set. TCRdb recomputed calls from the multiplex PCR reads with MiXCR, one row per CDR3 protein. The repertoire holds approximately 370,000 distinct CDR3 sequences, with about a sixth as singletons. The sample was blood. These receptors originate from a woman aged 25 to 45 with Graves' hyperthyroidism that later progressed to Graves' ophthalmopathy.

The chain combines TRBV6-1 with TRBJ2-1; 7 bases line up with TRBD2. CDR3 length: 17 amino acids. Losses at the gene ends were 5 bases for V and 2 bases for J; bases not matched to a gene: 12. The germline V gene encodes CDR1 MNHNS and CDR2 SASEGT. CDR3 DNA: TGTGCCAGCAGTTCTGCGGGAGACTTCAATCCCTACAATGAGCAGTTCTTC. Translating gives CASSSAGDFNPYNEQFF.

This clonotype occurred many times. The rearrangement joins TRBV19 to TRBJ2-1; D may correspond to TRBD1 or TRBD2 (5 bases each). Trimming stripped 5 bases from V and 3 bases from J, with 17 bases between. Germline V gene data show CDR1 as LNHDA and CDR2 as SQIVND (reference sequence). The CDR3 spans 16 residues. The chain's CDR3 is CASSDSGTPLYNEQFF. The CDR3 nucleotides read TGTGCCAGTAGTGACTCAGGGACCCCTCTCTACAATGAGCAGTTCTTC.

This clonotype was seen a handful of times. The J gene is TRBJ2-7, the V gene TRBV9; 7 nucleotides agree with TRBD2. CDR3 length: 16 residues. The trim removed 4 bases at V and 2 bases at J, leaving 12 bases unmatched. The germline V gene encodes CDR1 SGDLS and CDR2 YYNGEE. The CDR3 loop is CASSPFGGSLTYEQYF. DNA for the CDR3: TGTGCCAGCAGCCCCTTTGGCGGGAGCCTCACCTACGAGCAGTACTTC.

There are many counts of this clonotype. The chain is built from TRBV11-2 and TRBJ2-5, with no clear D. The CDR3 totals 12 residues. Trimming cost V 6 bases and J 4 bases, with 9 bases left between them. Germline V gene lookup returns CDR1 SGHAT and CDR2 FQNNGV. CDR3 bases: TGTGCCAGCAGTAGTTGGGGAGAGACCCAGTACTTC. Protein: CASSSWGETQYF.

J is TRBJ1-5 and V is TRBV19; 7 positions agree with TRBD1. Trimming at V came to 5 bases and at J to 0 bases, leaving 4 bases not matched to a gene. The CDR3 covers 15 residues. Germline V gene lookup returns CDR1 LNHDA and CDR2 SQIVND (reference sequence). Written as DNA, the CDR3 is TGTGCCAGTAGTGCGACAGGGTTTAGCAATCAGCCCCAGCATTTT. Its translation is CASSATGFSNQPQHF.

This rearrangement joins TRBV20-1 to TRBJ2-7, with 7 bases lining up with TRBD1. Germline V gene sequence: CDR1 DFQATT, CDR2 SNEGSKA (reference sequence). The CDR3 totals 14 residues. With 0 bases clipped from V and 5 bases from J, the junction kept 7 bases outside the gene matches. The CDR3 nucleotides read TGCAGTGCTAGAGATCTAGGGGGCCGGCACGAGCAGTACTTC. Protein: CSARDLGGRHEQYF.

At least ten counts were recorded for this clonotype. The chain employs TRBV28 and TRBJ2-1; tentatively, D is TRBD2 (7 bases). The CDR3 has 16 residues. Germline V lookup: CDR1 MDHEN, CDR2 SYDVKM. The germline V and J ends were trimmed by 5 bases and 9 bases, with 23 bases remaining between them. CDR3: CASSRPSGQGRSEQFF. The DNA for the CDR3 is TGTGCCAGCAGTCGCCCTAGCGGTCAGGGGCGGAGTGAGCAGTTCTTC.

This clonotype was seen ten or more times. This chain connects TRBV25-1 to TRBJ1-5; the match to TRBD1 covers 7 bases. The CDR3 sequence is 18 residues long. Germline CDR1 MGHDK, CDR2 SYGVNS. Trimming took 2 bases from V and 0 from J; bases not matched to a gene: 10. CDR3 nucleotides: TGTGCCAGCAGTGAAGCCCAGGGGGACCCGGATAGCAATCAGCCCCAGCATTTT. Its translation: CASSEAQGDPDSNQPQHF.

This clonotype showed up many times. The chain carries TRBV3-1 and TRBJ1-2; D not certain. The germline gives CDR1 LGHDT, CDR2 YNNKEL (reference sequence). Trimming shortened V by 0 bases and J by 0 bases, and 14 bases separated the two germline ends. This CDR3 spans 17 amino acids. CDR3 DNA: TGTGCCAGCAGCCAAGATGTCCAGCTTCGTACTAACTATGGCTACACCTTC. It yields the protein CASSQDVQLRTNYGYTF. Together with reference TRBV3-1 and TRBJ1-2, the CDR3 gives the full variable domain: DTAVSQTPKYLVTQMGNDKSIKCEQNLGHDTMYWYKQDSKKFLKIMFSYNNKELIINETVPNRFSPKSPDKAHLNLHINSLELGDSAVYFCASSQDVQLRTNYGYTFGSGTRLTVV.

The V gene is TRBV2, the J gene TRBJ2-1; D call uncertain. Trimming pared 7 bases from V and 0 bases from J, leaving 10 bases between. The germline V gene has CDR1 SNHLY and CDR2 FYNNEI. The CDR3 loop spans 14 amino acids. This CDR3 is CASIYDGSYNEQFF. CDR3 coding DNA: TGTGCCAGCATTTATGACGGCTCCTACAATGAGCAGTTCTTC.

The rearrangement uses TRBV19 and TRBJ1-1, with D hard to call. Per germline, CDR1 LNHDA and CDR2 SQIVND (reference sequence). Trimming took off 9 bases at V and 6 bases at J, with 14 bases between the two ends. CDR3 size: 12 residues. CDR3 DNA sequence: TGTGCCAGCTCGGCCCGGGTGGCTGAAGCTTTCTTT. Residues: CASSARVAEAFF.

This clonotype has at least ten counts. This rearrangement joins TRBV29-1 to TRBJ1-1; 8 nucleotides match TRBD1. This CDR3 region has 13 residues. The V segment lost 7 bases and the J segment 4 bases; nucleotides outside the gene matches: 8. Germline CDR1 is SQVTM and CDR2 is ANQGSEA. CDR3 sequence: CSAGDRPTTEAFF. CDR3 DNA: TGCAGCGCCGGGGACAGGCCGACCACTGAAGCTTTCTTT.